The rows below give T cell receptor beta chains drawn from one sample of a study of blood T cell repertoires in COVID-19. TCRdb's copy holds only in-frame clones and misses some; the assay was immunoSEQ multiplex PCR. The data hold about 180,000 clones, with more than 75% observed a single time. Sample: PBMCs or T cells enriched from blood (not recorded which). The receptors were sampled from a man in his fifties or sixties who had been exposed to COVID-19. Both conserved end residues are part of each CDR3. D genes are given only for firm matches.

V gene	D gene	CDR3 protein
TRBV25-1	TRBD1	CASRRQGANTGELFF
TRBV29-1	.	CSVDWARDNYGYTF
TRBV5-4	.	CASSWSSGGEQYF
TRBV30	TRBD1	CAWRLQGASFGELFF
TRBV30	.	CAWSVTVSYGNTIYF
TRBV28	.	CASSRNRAYGYTF
TRBV15	.	CATSRGTVLRTEAFF
TRBV7-9	.	CASSFVNTEAFF
TRBV24-1	.	CATSASKPNTGELFF
TRBV5-4	.	CASSLDRSYEQYF
TRBV28	.	CAVMESYGYTF
TRBV7-9	TRBD2	CASSLGGLAGVYNEQFF
TRBV5-1	TRBD1	CASSRDSDRGETQYF
TRBV27	TRBD1	CASSRAGQGTYEQYF
TRBV10-3	TRBD2	CAIRAPGGNNEQFF
TRBV19	.	CASSVRPTGSPRRGYTF
TRBV7-7	TRBD2	CASSQGLAGPQETQYF
TRBV4-3	TRBD1	CASSQDTGQGVGDYGYTF
TRBV19	TRBD2	CASSINGGAAYEQYF
TRBV19	TRBD1	CASSMDDRGYGYTF
TRBV11-3	TRBD2	CASNAGVSPDTQYF
TRBV11-3	.	CASSLVVRQVKGTLHF
TRBV9	.	CASSASWDQAGYEQFF
TRBV5-6	.	CASSLGQFYEQYF
TRBV28	.	CASSLVSPGEQFF
TRBV19	.	CASSNRPGAEAFF
TRBV29-1	TRBD1	CSGTQGNYGYTF
TRBV18	.	CASSPTGNQPQHF
TRBV5-6	.	CASSFSGAHEQYF
TRBV7-9	.	CASSLDRLPGSWETQYF
TRBV10-1	TRBD1	CASRALPRAGGGQPQHF
TRBV6-5	.	CASGEGPRYGYTF
TRBV30	.	CAWSALKTAVNTEAFF
TRBV28	.	CASSFPGNYGYTF
TRBV19	.	CASSETRVNNEQFF
TRBV7-8	.	CASSFDDRVGGDTQYF
TRBV15	.	CATSRDHPAGSSSYEQYF
TRBV19	.	CASSIAAPPADEQFF
TRBV27	TRBD1	CASRKGTGTQYEQYF
TRBV21-1	.	CASSKVGDRGLEAPLHF
TRBV18	.	CASSRQRTTDTQYF
TRBV24-1	TRBD2	CATSDPGTSGDNEQFF
TRBV10-3	TRBD2	CAIGGLDQETQYF
TRBV5-5	.	CASGDYREGFTEAFF
TRBV9	.	CASSPGRSSYEQYF
TRBV7-8	.	CASSLDYNTGELFF
TRBV5-1	.	CASSLGQNLYNEQFF
TRBV2	TRBD1	CASRAPTGNYGYTF
TRBV15	.	CATSKYRDPEAFF
TRBV10-2	.	CASAGQKIEAFF
TRBV5-1	.	CASSLAGPTEAFF
TRBV27	TRBD1	CASSLSRTGYEQYF
TRBV7-2	.	CASSQREGSYSPLHF
TRBV11-2	.	CASSLGFLGLNTEAFF
TRBV18	TRBD1	CASSQRDSGNEKLFF